This TCR beta chain derives from a study of cytomegalovirus exposure and HLA in healthy donors. Primers included in the PCR were 60 Vbeta and 13 Jbeta primers. The assay was immunoSEQ multiplex PCR, and TCRdb's table has in-frame clones only and misses some. The data show 150,000 to 190,000 clones, approximately 86% seen once. CDR1 and CDR2 from the germline V gene are MNHEY and SMNVEV (reference sequence). Unmatched junction bases numbered 4, after V lost 0 bases and J lost 3 bases. This CDR3 region has 16 residues. This clone occurred a few times. Its cognate antigen is unknown. Findings and caveats of the study: Relative to the roughly 700-donor mean, N-insertions were reportedly fewer in an Asian-associated ancestry cluster in a later analysis.

The J gene is TRBJ2-1, the V gene TRBV27, with TRBD2 matching over 8 bases. The sequence derives from a woman in her forties or fifties in good health and CMV-seropositive. The sample comprised PBMCs. CDR3 region: CASSLSGSGVYNEQFF. CDR3 sequence (DNA): TGTGCCAGCAGTTTATCAGGTAGCGGGGTCTACAATGAGCAGTTCTTC.